The clone carrying this TCR beta chain came up once. This record belongs to a study of shared clonotypes between healthy human individuals. Naive CD4+ cells were CD45RA-selected; the remaining cells were memory. Deep was the level at which the assay was run. Per the authors' pipeline: ImmunoSEQ output lacked quality scores and full-length reads, limiting matched filtering. Profiling relied on immunoSEQ multiplex PCR, and the TCRdb table lists in-frame clones only, not all of them. The DNA gave D and trimming, while V, J and clone size come from that table. Of fewer than 2.5 million clones detected, over 85% appear once; the ten largest clones hold more than 0.35%. Sequenced: naive CD4+ T cells from PBMCs. Subset given: CD45RA+ positively selected. This TCR was recovered from a man between 18 and 35 years old in good health. Some clones in this sample may be carry-over from other donors' samples.

The CDR3 nucleotides read TGTGCCAGCTCACCCGTTCAGACGGGAGCTGGGGCCAACGTCCTGACTTTC. This sequence encodes CASSPVQTGAGANVLTF. This sequence joins TRBV18 and TRBJ2-6, with a possible D match to TRBD2 (6 bases). The germline V gene encodes CDR1 KGHSH and CDR2 LQKENI. This CDR3 contains 17 residues. The ends were cut back, 3 bases at V and 2 bases at J, with 14 bases in the middle.